The 4 T cell receptor beta chains in this list originate from one sample, sequenced in a study of neurological immune-mediated disorders. Time point noted: technical triplicate 1. MiXCR, applied by TCRdb to the 5' RACE reads, yields one record per CDR3 protein. Of 20,000 to 25,000 distinct CDR3 sequences listed, about 13% are singletons. The source material was CD4+ T cells from blood. These receptors were obtained from a female donor with HTLV-1-associated myelopathy (HAM/TSP).

This clonotype came up many times. The J gene is TRBJ1-6, the V gene TRBV7-6, with D unclear. Trimming took off 2 bases at V and 0 bases at J, with 5 bases between the two ends. CDR3 length equals 15 residues. Germline loops: CDR1 SGHVS, CDR2 FNYEAQ. This CDR3 is CASSLSSSYNSPLHF. The CDR3 nucleotides read TGTGCCAGCAGCTTAAGTAGCTCCTATAATTCACCCCTCCACTTT.

This clonotype has ten or more counts. V gene TRBV28 combines with J gene TRBJ1-1; no clear D gene. This CDR3 has 16 amino acids. V was clipped by 6 bases and J by 1 base, with 18 bases between them. CDR1 and CDR2 (germline): MDHEN, SYDVKM. CDR3 DNA: TGTGCCAGCAGCGAAGATCCGAGACGAAAGAACACTGAAGCTTTCTTT. It translates to CASSEDPRRKNTEAFF.

This clonotype was seen ten or more times. This chain uses TRBV12-3 or TRBV12-4 with TRBJ1-1, with D uncertain. The CDR3 consists of 13 residues. Trimming stripped 4 bases from V and 6 bases from J, with 12 bases between. The CDR3 sequence is CASSWFEGSEAFF. CDR3 nucleotide sequence: TGTGCCAGCAGTTGGTTTGAAGGGTCTGAAGCTTTCTTT.

This clonotype was found many times. The V and J genes are TRBV7-3 and TRBJ2-6, with TRBD2 matching 13 bases. The J segment lost 1 base and the V segment lost 5 bases, leaving 8 bases of the junction unmatched. The CDR3 runs to 19 residues. CDR1 is SGHTA, CDR2 FQGTGA, per germline. Here the CDR3 DNA reads TGTGCCAGCAGCCCAGGACTAGCGGGAGATATTTCTGGGGCCAACGTCCTGACTTTC. Protein product: CASSPGLAGDISGANVLTF.